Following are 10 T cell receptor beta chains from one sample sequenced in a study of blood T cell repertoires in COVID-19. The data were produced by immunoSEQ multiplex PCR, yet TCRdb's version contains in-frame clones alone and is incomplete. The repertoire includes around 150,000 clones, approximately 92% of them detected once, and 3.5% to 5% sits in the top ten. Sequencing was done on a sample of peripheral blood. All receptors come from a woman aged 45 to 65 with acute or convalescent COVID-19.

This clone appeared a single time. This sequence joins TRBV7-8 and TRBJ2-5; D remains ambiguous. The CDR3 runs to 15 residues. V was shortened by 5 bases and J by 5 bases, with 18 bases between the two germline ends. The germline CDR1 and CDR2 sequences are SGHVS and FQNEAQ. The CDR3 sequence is CASSPRPSSVETQYF. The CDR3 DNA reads TGTGCCAGCAGCCCGAGACCGAGCAGCGTCGAGACCCAGTACTTC.

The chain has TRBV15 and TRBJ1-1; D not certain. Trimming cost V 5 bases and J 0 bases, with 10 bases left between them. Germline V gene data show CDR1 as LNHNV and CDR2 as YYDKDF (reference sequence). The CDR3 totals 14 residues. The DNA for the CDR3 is TGTGCCACCAGCGATGACGGAGTGAACACTGAAGCTTTCTTT. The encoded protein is CATSDDGVNTEAFF.

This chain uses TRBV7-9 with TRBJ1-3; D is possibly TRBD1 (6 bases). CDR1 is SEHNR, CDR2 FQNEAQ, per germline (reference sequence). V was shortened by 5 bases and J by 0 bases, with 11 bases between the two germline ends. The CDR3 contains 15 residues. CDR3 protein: CASSLRGPSGNTIYF. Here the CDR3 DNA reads TGTGCCAGCAGCCTCAGGGGTCCCTCTGGAAACACCATATATTTT.

CDR3 loop: CASSASALRKTEAFF. CDR3 DNA sequence: TGTGCCAGCAGTGCCTCCGCACTGAGGAAGACTGAAGCTTTCTTT. The chain couples TRBV6-2 or TRBV6-3 to TRBJ1-1, with unresolved D. The germline CDR1 and CDR2 sequences are MNHEY and SVGEGT. This CDR3 has 15 residues. V was cut by 5 bases and J by 5 bases, with 18 bases left in between.

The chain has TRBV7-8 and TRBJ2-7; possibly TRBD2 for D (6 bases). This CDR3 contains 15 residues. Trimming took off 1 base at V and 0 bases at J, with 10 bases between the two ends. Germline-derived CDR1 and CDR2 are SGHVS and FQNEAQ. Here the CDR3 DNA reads TGTGCCAGCAGCTTAGGGGGGGTACCCTCCTACGAGCAGTACTTC. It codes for CASSLGGVPSYEQYF.

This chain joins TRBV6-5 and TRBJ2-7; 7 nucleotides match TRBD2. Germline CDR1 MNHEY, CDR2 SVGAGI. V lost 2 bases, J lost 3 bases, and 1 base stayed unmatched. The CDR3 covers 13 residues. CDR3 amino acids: CASSYGEGYEQYF. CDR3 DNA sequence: TGTGCCAGCAGTTACGGGGAGGGCTACGAGCAGTACTTC.

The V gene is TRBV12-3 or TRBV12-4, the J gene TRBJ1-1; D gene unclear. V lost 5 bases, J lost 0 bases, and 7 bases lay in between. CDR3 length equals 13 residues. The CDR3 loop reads CASSRAMNTEAFF. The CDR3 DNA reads TGTGCCAGCAGTCGCGCGATGAACACTGAAGCTTTCTTT.

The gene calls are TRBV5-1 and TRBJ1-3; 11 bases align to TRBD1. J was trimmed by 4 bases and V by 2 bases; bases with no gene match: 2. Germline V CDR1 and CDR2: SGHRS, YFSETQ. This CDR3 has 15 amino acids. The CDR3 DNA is TGCGCCAGCAGCTTTGGACAGGGGGCAGGAAACACCATATATTTT. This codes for CASSFGQGAGNTIYF.

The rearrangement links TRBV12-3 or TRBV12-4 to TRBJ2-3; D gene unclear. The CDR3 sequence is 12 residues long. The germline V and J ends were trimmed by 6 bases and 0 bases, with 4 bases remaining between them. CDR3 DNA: TGTGCCAGCAGCAAAAGCACAGATACGCAGTATTTT. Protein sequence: CASSKSTDTQYF.

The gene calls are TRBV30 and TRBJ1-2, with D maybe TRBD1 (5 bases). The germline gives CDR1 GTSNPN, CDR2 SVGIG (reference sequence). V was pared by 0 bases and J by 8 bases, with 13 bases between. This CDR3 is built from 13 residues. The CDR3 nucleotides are TGTGCCTGGAGTGTACAGACAGACCTCGGCTACACCTTC. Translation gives CAWSVQTDLGYTF.